This T cell receptor (beta chain) was identified in a study of shared clonotypes between healthy human individuals. Study-level information: Aged between 18 and 49, the donors were a couple of women and a few men.

TCRdb keeps only in-frame clones here, not all; method: immunoSEQ multiplex PCR. The table shows some 510,000 clones, with less than 85% occurring only once. Study-level findings and limits: Sampling covered blood only; tissue repertoires likely differ. Few donors restricted represented genetic and exposure-history diversity.

Every contributor of samples was a Caucasian grown-up residing in Nashville, Tennessee. The CDR3 has 15 amino acids. The V segment lost 4 bases and the J segment 5 bases; nucleotides outside the gene matches: 7. Germline lookup yields CDR1 KGHSH and CDR2 LQKENI. Concerning this clone: No antigen is known for it.

The sequence came from a woman aged 40-49 years in good health. Some clones in this sample may be carry-over from other donors' samples. The genes are TRBV18 and TRBJ2-1; TRBD1 agrees at 8 bases. Sequencing was carried out using PBMCs. CDR3 region: CASSLRTGSHNEQFF. For the CDR3, the DNA is TGTGCCAGCTCACTCCGGACAGGGTCCCACAATGAGCAGTTCTTC.